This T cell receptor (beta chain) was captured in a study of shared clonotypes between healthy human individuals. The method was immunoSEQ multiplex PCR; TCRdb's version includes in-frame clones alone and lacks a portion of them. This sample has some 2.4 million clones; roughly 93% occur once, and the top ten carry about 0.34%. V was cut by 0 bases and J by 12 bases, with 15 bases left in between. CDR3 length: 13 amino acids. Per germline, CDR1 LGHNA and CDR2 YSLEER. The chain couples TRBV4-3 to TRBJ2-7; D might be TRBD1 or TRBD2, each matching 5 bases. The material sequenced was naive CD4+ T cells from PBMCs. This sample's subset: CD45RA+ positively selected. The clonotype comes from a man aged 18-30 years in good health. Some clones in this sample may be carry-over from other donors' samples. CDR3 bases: TGCGCCAGCAGCCAAGAACTAGTGGGACCTCGGTACTTC. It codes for CASSQELVGPRYF.